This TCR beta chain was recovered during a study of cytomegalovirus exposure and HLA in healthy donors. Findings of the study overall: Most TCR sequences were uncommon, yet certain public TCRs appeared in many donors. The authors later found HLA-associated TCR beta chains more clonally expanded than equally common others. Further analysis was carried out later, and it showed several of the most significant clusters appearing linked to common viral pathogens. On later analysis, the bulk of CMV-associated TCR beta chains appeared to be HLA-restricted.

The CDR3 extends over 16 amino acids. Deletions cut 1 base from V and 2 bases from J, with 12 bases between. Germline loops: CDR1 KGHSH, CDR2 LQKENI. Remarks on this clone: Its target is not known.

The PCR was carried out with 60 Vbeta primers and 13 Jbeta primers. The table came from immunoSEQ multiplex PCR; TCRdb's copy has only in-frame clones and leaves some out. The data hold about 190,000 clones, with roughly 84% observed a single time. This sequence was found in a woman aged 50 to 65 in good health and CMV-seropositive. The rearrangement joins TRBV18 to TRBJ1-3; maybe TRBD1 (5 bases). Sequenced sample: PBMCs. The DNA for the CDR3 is TGTGCCAGCTCACCACTTTGGGCACAGGCTGGAAACACCATATATTTT. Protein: CASSPLWAQAGNTIYF.